This T cell receptor beta chain was identified in a study of T cell changes during pregnancy in multiple sclerosis. The repertoire was sequenced with immunoSEQ multiplex PCR; TCRdb's copy has only in-frame clones and lacks some. The repertoire consists of 45,000 to 65,000 clones, with approximately 91% occurring once and the leading ten covering approximately 0.27%. Germline values: CDR1 SEHNR, CDR2 FQNEAQ (reference sequence). The CDR3 covers 14 residues. V lost 4 bases to trimming and J lost 6 bases; unmatched junction nucleotides: 4. This clonotype was obtained from a female donor with multiple sclerosis, enrolled in a pregnancy study. V usage is TRBV7-9 and J usage is TRBJ2-7; 12 nucleotides line up with TRBD2. Sample: CD4+ T cells from peripheral blood mononuclear cells, taken in the second trimester of pregnancy. CDR3 amino acids: CASSSSGGVGEQYF. In nucleotides, the CDR3 is TGTGCCAGCAGCTCTAGCGGGGGGGTGGGCGAGCAGTACTTC.